This TCR beta chain appears in the sequencing data of a study of regulatory T cells in long-lasting Graves disease. Study-level points and caveats: Reduced TCR diversity was observed in persistent Graves' patients versus newly diagnosed patients. In persistent patients, shared public clonotypes (around 2,600) outnumbered those in new patients (approximately 880).

Indicated time point: newly diagnosed GD, antithyroid drugs for less than 3 months. From RNA extracted from PBMCs, the TCR library was made. According to the study, TCR beta libraries were built with iRepertoire HTBI primers and CDR3-region Arm-PCR. TCRdb ran MiXCR on the multiplex PCR reads and lists one entry per CDR3 protein. The sample holds hundreds of thousands of distinct CDR3 sequences, approximately 13% seen once. Comment on this clonotype: Antigen specificity is unknown.

This CDR3 has 15 amino acids. Germline V CDR1 and CDR2: DFQATT, SNEGSKA (reference sequence). The V end was cut by 5 bases, the J end by 0 bases, with 15 bases between. The same sample was also used in a study of T cells in Graves' hyperthyroidism and ophthalmopathy. That work adds: RT-PCR in the first round (using the HTBI primer set) targeted the TCR CDR3.

This TCR derives from a man aged 25-40 years with Graves disease. The chain employs TRBV20-1 and TRBJ2-3, with a weak D call TRBD2 (5 bases). Specimen: peripheral blood mononuclear cells (PBMCs), collected at new diagnosis, from a patient treated with antithyroid drugs. In nucleotides, the CDR3 is TGCAGTGCTGTCCGTAGCGCTACTAGCACAGATACGCAGTATTTT. Amino acids: CSAVRSATSTDTQYF.